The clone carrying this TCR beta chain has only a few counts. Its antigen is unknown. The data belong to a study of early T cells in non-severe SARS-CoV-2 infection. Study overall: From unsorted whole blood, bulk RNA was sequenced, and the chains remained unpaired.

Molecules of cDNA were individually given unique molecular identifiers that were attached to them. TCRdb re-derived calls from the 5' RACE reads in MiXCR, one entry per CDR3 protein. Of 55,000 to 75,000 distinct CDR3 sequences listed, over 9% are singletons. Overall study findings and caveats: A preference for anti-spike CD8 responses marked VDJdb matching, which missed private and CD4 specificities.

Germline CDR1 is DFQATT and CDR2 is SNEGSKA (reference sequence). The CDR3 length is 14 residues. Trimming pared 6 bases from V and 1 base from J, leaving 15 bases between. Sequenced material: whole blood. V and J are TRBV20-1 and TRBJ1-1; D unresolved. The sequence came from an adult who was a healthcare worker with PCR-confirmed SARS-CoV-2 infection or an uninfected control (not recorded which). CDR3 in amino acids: CSAPAGWSNTEAFF. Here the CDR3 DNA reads TGCAGTGCCCCCGCGGGGTGGTCGAACACTGAAGCTTTCTTT.